This TCR beta chain was profiled in a study of CD8+CD57+ T cells in acquired aplastic anemia (dated by TCRdb to the late 2010s). Describing the broader study: DNA extracted from sorted CD4+ and CD8+ cells had a mean of around 3.3 ug, with a range of roughly 0.18 to 27.4 ug. CD8+CD57+ expansion was defined as frequency above the mean frequency observed in healthy subjects.

Profiling of TCR beta VDJ combinations and CDR3 sequences used genomic DNA as the template. TCR repertoire sequencing was run on an Illumina HiSeq 2000. Turning to the authors' computational methods: Repertoires were assessed using TRBV/TRBJ rearrangement plots, CDR3 size and DJ length profiles, and Simpson's diversity index. The immunodominant clone was defined as the most abundant DNA sequence in deep sequencing data. CDR3 amino acid sequences were checked for sharing across subjects and were also compared against the VDJdb database and published repertoires. Starting from the raw public reads, TCRdb applied fastp trimming at Q25, assembled clones with MiXCR and retained in-frame beta chains. Identical CDR3 protein sequences are pooled into one entry, listed with their most common genes and DNA. In this record, the V and J calls reflect TCRdb's handling and not the investigators' own analysis. This sample is represented by about 200,000 distinct CDR3 sequences; around 49% of them were singletons. Nearly 20% of the sample is held by the ten biggest clonotypes.

Expansion of CD8+CD57+ cells had been shown by flow cytometry in the patients chosen for sequencing. Every patient had severe acquired aplastic anemia, diagnosed using the International Study of Aplastic Anemia and Agranulocytosis and Camitta criteria. At the time blood was sampled, none of the patients had received any therapy. In this study, sorted CD4+ and CD8+ T cells from the blood of healthy subjects and of severe aplastic anemia patients had their TCR repertoires deep-sequenced. Patients were enrolled under clinicaltrials.gov protocols 00001620, 01623167, 00001397, 00071045, 00081523 and 00961064 in the USA. Ficoll-Paque density gradient centrifugation was used to isolate peripheral blood mononuclear cells. CD4+ and CD8+ T cells were sorted by FACS or magnetic beads before DNA extraction. A remark on this clonotype: The antigen it recognizes is unknown. No base quality values were provided; no much bigger clone lies one nucleotide off.

Results and caveats for the whole study, not just this receptor: Patients and healthy controls showed no significant difference in CD8+ Simpson's diversity (P=0.060). Roughly 31 CD8+ CDR3 sequences were shared between patients and controls but appeared highly expressed in patients and within their immunodominant clones.

The CDR3 holds 15 amino acids from the cysteine to the phenylalanine. Only the CDR3 DNA is retained, 45 bases long and in frame from the first base. Unmatched junction bases come to 11, with V trimmed by 7 bases and J by 6 bases. From a lookup of the germline V gene, CDR1 and CDR2 are SGDLS and YYNGEE. The sample was sorted CD4+, CD8+, or CD8+CD57+ T cells (not recorded which) from PBMCs. The chain is made from TRBV9 and TRBJ1-2, and 11 junction bases match TRBD1. This TCR was recovered from a human donor with aplastic anemia. The CDR3 protein is CASSRTGGAVDGYTF. The bases read TGTGCCAGCTCACGGACAGGGGGCGCGGTTGATGGCTACACCTTC.